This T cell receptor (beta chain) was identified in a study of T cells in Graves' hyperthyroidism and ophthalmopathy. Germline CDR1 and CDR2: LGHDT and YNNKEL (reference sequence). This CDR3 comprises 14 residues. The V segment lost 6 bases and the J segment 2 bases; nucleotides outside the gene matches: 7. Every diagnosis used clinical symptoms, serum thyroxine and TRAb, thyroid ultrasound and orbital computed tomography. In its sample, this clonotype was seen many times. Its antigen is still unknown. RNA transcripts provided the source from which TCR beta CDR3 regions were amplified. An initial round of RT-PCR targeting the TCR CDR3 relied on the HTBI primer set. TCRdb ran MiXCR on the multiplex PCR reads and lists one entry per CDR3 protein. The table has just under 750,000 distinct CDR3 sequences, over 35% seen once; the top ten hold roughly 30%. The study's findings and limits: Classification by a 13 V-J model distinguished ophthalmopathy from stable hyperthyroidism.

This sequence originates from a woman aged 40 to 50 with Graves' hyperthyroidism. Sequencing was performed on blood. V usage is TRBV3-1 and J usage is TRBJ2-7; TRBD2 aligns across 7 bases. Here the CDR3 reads CASSGREGTYEQYF. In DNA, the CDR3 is TGTGCCAGCAGTGGGAGGGAAGGAACCTACGAGCAGTACTTC.